One and the same sample provided the 6 T cell receptor beta chains below, sequenced in a study of cytomegalovirus exposure and HLA in healthy donors. PCR primers comprised 60 Vbeta and 13 Jbeta primers. TCRdb's table, derived via immunoSEQ multiplex PCR, lists solely in-frame clones and lacks some. The repertoire holds approximately 170,000 clones, about 82% seen once, with 0.77% in the top ten. The sample comprised PBMCs. Receptors originate from a woman between 18 and 29 years old in good health and CMV-seronegative.

This chain joins TRBV5-1 and TRBJ2-7, with 10 bases fitting TRBD2. V dropped 2 bases and J dropped 4; count of bases not matched to a gene: 12. This CDR3 spans 17 amino acids. Germline V gives CDR1 SGHRS, CDR2 YFSETQ. CDR3 region: CASSFESGLAAKYEQYF. DNA for the CDR3: TGCGCCAGCAGCTTTGAATCTGGACTAGCGGCAAAATACGAGCAGTACTTC.

V is TRBV7-9 and J is TRBJ2-2; a weak D match, TRBD1 (6 bases). Germline CDR1 SEHNR, CDR2 FQNEAQ (reference sequence). V was cut by 1 base and J by 6 bases, with 9 bases left in between. The CDR3 is 14 residues long. This chain's CDR3 is CASSLVPGAGELFF. The CDR3 DNA reads as TGTGCCAGCAGCTTAGTCCCAGGGGCCGGGGAGCTGTTTTTT.

This chain connects TRBV6-5 to TRBJ2-1, with a tentative D call TRBD2 (5 bases). Trimming removed 6 bases at V and 5 bases at J, with 5 bases between. In germline, CDR1 is MNHEY, CDR2 SVGAGI. The CDR3 runs 11 residues. The DNA for the CDR3 is TGTGCCAGCAGGAGGGACAATGAGCAGTTCTTC. This gives the protein CASRRDNEQFF.

The V gene is TRBV2, the J gene TRBJ1-2; D is undetermined. From germline, CDR1 is SNHLY and CDR2 FYNNEI. The CDR3 length is 15 residues. V lost 1 base and J lost 1, with 10 bases in between. This CDR3 reads CASSEDIGSNYGYTF. DNA for the CDR3: TGTGCCAGCAGTGAAGATATAGGGAGTAACTATGGCTACACCTTC. The full variable domain, with the rest looked up from reference TRBV2 and TRBJ1-2, is EPEVTQTPSHQVTQMGQEVILRCVPISNHLYFYWYRQILGQKVEFLVSFYNNEISEKSEIFDDQFSVERPDGSNFTLKIRSTKLEDSAMYFCASSEDIGSNYGYTFGSGTRLTVV.

The chain couples TRBV19 to TRBJ1-1; 8 bases are shared with TRBD1. This CDR3 is 15 amino acids long. The V gene's germline CDR1 is LNHDA and CDR2 SQIVND (reference sequence). J was trimmed by 0 bases and V by 7 bases; bases with no gene match: 7. Here the CDR3 DNA reads TGTGCCAGTACCTCGGGACAGGACATGAACACTGAAGCTTTCTTT. Amino acids: CASTSGQDMNTEAFF.

J is TRBJ2-2 and V is TRBV9, with D perhaps TRBD1 (6 bases). CDR1 is SGDLS, CDR2 YYNGEE, per germline. Trimming cost V 3 bases and J 5 bases, with 20 bases left between them. The CDR3 spans 17 residues. CDR3 sequence: CASSAAEGEAETGELFF. The CDR3 DNA reads TGTGCCAGCAGCGCCGCCGAGGGGGAAGCGGAAACCGGGGAGCTGTTTTTT.